The next 2 T cell receptor beta chains were all read from a single sample in a study of cytomegalovirus exposure and HLA in healthy donors. Repertoires were generated with immunoSEQ multiplex PCR, while TCRdb's copy carries only in-frame clones and drops some. Here the sample spans roughly 70,000 clones, around 94% being singletons. The sequenced material came from PBMCs. The receptors were gathered from a man younger than 35 in good health and CMV-seropositive.

The rearrangement joins TRBV30 to TRBJ2-1; D unclear. The CDR3 runs 13 residues. With 3 bases removed from V and 6 bases from J, the gap between germline ends came to 12 bases. Germline V gene data show CDR1 as GTSNPN and CDR2 as SVGIG (reference sequence). The DNA for the CDR3 is TGTGCCTGGAGCCCCTCCGCGCTCAATGAGCAGTTCTTC. Protein sequence: CAWSPSALNEQFF. The full variable domain, rest sourced from reference TRBV30 and TRBJ2-1, is SQTIHQWPATLVQPVGSPLSLECTVEGTSNPNLYWYRQAAGRGLQLLFYSVGIGQISSEVPQNLSASRPQDRQFILSSKKLLLSDSGFYLCAWSPSALNEQFFGPGTRLTVL.

The chain joins TRBV2 to TRBJ2-7, with D possibly TRBD2 on 5 matching bases. Looked up from germline, CDR1 is SNHLY and CDR2 is FYNNEI. The V gene lost 10 bases and the J gene lost 2 bases, with 12 bases spanning the gap. CDR3 size: 12 residues. The CDR3 spells CATGTEPYEQYF. The CDR3, as DNA: TGTGCCACGGGAACAGAACCCTACGAGCAGTACTTC.